These 15 T cell receptor beta chains share one sample of origin, sequenced in a study of CXCR3-negative and CXCR3-positive naive CD8 T cells. These TCRs are of unknown antigen specificity. Notes on the study in general: Naive cells positive for CXCR3 carried more hydrophobic TRB CDR3s than CXCR3-negative ones.

The authors made the TRB cDNA libraries by 5' RACE using UMI labels. Reanalyzing the 5' RACE reads, TCRdb keeps one entry per CDR3 protein, without DNA. The sample has 60,000 to 65,000 distinct CDR3 sequences, and its top ten clones hold around 0.8%. Input material: naive CXCR3+ CD8+ T cells from blood. Documented subset: CD45RO-CCR7+CD27+CD95- naive CD8+ T cells expressing CXCR3 (TNR3+). These TCRs come from a human donor in good health. Some clones in this sample may be carry-over from other donors' samples.

This chain uses TRBV12-3 or TRBV12-4 with TRBJ2-3; the D call of TRBD1 rests on TCRdb alone, since no DNA is present to check it. This CDR3 spans 13 amino acids. The CDR3 loop reads CASIEGQVDTQYF.

The V and J genes are TRBV6-2 or TRBV6-3 and TRBJ2-5; TCRdb selects TRBD2, and the lack of DNA leaves this call unchecked. The CDR3 has 14 amino acids. In germline, CDR1 is MNHEY, CDR2 SVGEGT. The CDR3 here is CASRPPGGAETQYF.

This rearrangement joins TRBV21-1 to TRBJ2-1; no DNA is available, so the TRBD2 call from TCRdb remains unchecked. TRBV21-1 constitutes a pseudogene. The CDR3 is made up of 16 amino acids. CDR3 in amino acids: CASSPKQLANYNEQFF.

The rearrangement joins TRBV7-2 to TRBJ2-7. The CDR3 consists of 15 residues. CDR1 is SGHTA and CDR2 is FQGNSA in the germline V gene. The CDR3: CASSLVRSAPYEQYF. The whole variable domain, filled in from reference TRBV7-2 and TRBJ2-7, reads GAGVSQSPSNKVTEKGKDVELRCDPISGHTALYWYRQSLGQGLEFLIYFQGNSAPDKSGLPSDRFSAERTGGSVSTLTIQRTQQEDSAVYLCASSLVRSAPYEQYFGPGTRLTVT.

This chain joins TRBV25-1 and TRBJ1-5; TCRdb's D call, TRBD1, is unchecked because there is no DNA. Germline V CDR1 and CDR2: MGHDK, SYGVNS. The length of the CDR3 is 14 residues. The CDR3 is CASRGQGRGQPQHF. The whole variable domain, remainder taken from reference TRBV25-1 and TRBJ1-5, is EADIYQTPRYLVIGTGKKITLECSQTMGHDKMYWYQQDPGMELHLIHYSYGVNSTEKGDLSSESTVSRIRTEHFPLTLESARPSHTSQYLCASRGQGRGQPQHFGDGTRLSIL.

This sequence joins TRBV20-1 and TRBJ2-1; TCRdb picks TRBD1, but there is no DNA to check that call. Germline V gene data show CDR1 as DFQATT and CDR2 as SNEGSKA (reference sequence). This CDR3 is 18 amino acids long. The CDR3 here is CSARDFSGGTSSYNEQFF.

The chain recombines TRBV7-9 with TRBJ2-5. Germline V gene data show CDR1 as SEHNR and CDR2 as FQNEAQ (reference sequence). This CDR3 has 12 amino acids. CDR3 region: CASSLLPETQYF.

The V and J genes are TRBV27 and TRBJ2-7; the D call from TCRdb, TRBD1, cannot be confirmed without DNA. This CDR3 has 13 residues. In germline, CDR1 is MNHEY, CDR2 SMNVEV (reference sequence). This CDR3 reads CASTPGGSYEQYF.

This sequence joins TRBV9 and TRBJ2-5. The germline V gene has CDR1 SGDLS and CDR2 YYNGEE. CDR3 length equals 14 residues. CDR3 in amino acids: CASSPRLHQETQYF.

This rearrangement joins TRBV19 to TRBJ2-1; TCRdb reports TRBD1, a call that lacks DNA to check it against. CDR3 size: 15 residues. Germline V gene data show CDR1 as LNHDA and CDR2 as SQIVND (reference sequence). The chain's CDR3 is CASSIRGGTYNEQFF.

The CDR3 reads CASSFENTEAFF. The genes are TRBV5-1 and TRBJ1-1. Germline V CDR1 and CDR2: SGHRS, YFSETQ. The CDR3 is 12 amino acids.

The chain employs TRBV20-1 and TRBJ2-7; the TCRdb call, TRBD1, lacks DNA for checking. This CDR3 has 12 residues. Germline CDR1 DFQATT, CDR2 SNEGSKA (reference sequence). The CDR3 is CSAYPPGHEQYF.

The chain employs TRBV12-3 or TRBV12-4 and TRBJ2-2. The CDR3 is made up of 14 amino acids. The CDR3 loop is CASSHSDMVGELFF.

This chain joins TRBV12-3 or TRBV12-4 and TRBJ1-1; TCRdb names TRBD1, which stays unverified in the absence of DNA. The CDR3 spans 14 residues. CDR3 in amino acids: CASTQDTPGTEAFF.

The chain links TRBV29-1 to TRBJ2-5; TCRdb calls TRBD1, which cannot be checked without DNA. This CDR3 is 14 amino acids long. CDR1 is SQVTM, CDR2 ANQGSEA, per germline. The CDR3 region is CSVGEGTGQETQYF. Full variable domain (missing parts from reference TRBV29-1 and TRBJ2-5): SAVISQKPSRDICQRGTSLTIQCQVDSQVTMMFWYRQQPGQSLTLIATANQGSEATYESGFVIDKFPISRPNLTFSTLTVSNMSPEDSSIYLCSVGEGTGQETQYFGPGTRLLVL.